Each of the 20 T cell receptor beta chains below was sequenced from the same sample in a study of cytomegalovirus exposure and HLA in healthy donors. The PCR contained 60 Vbeta and 13 Jbeta primers. Assay: immunoSEQ multiplex PCR; the TCRdb copy retains only in-frame clones and omits some. Among some 120,000 clones, 76% were seen once, and the ten largest hold about 12%. Sequencing was performed on PBMCs. These receptors were taken from a woman in her forties in good health and CMV-seropositive.

V usage is TRBV30 and J usage is TRBJ2-3; TRBD2 matches 10 bases. CDR1 GTSNPN and CDR2 SVGIG come from the germline V gene (reference sequence). This CDR3 has 16 residues. The J segment lost 14 bases and the V segment lost 4 bases, leaving 21 bases of the junction unmatched. The CDR3 is CAWMGRLAGAQSYPYF. The DNA of the CDR3 is TGTGCCTGGATGGGAAGACTAGCGGGCGCCCAATCATACCCGTATTTT.

The gene calls are TRBV7-8 and TRBJ1-6, with D unclear. The germline CDR1 and CDR2 sequences are SGHVS and FQNEAQ. The CDR3 length is 16 residues. V was trimmed by 1 base and J by 7 bases, leaving 14 bases between them. CDR3 in amino acids: CASSLGLQAKNSPLHF. The DNA of the CDR3 is TGTGCCAGCAGCTTAGGGTTGCAGGCCAAAAATTCACCCCTCCACTTT.

V and J are TRBV12-5 and TRBJ1-5; D may be TRBD1 (5 bases). With 3 bases removed from V and 2 bases from J, the gap between germline ends came to 11 bases. Per the germline V gene, CDR1 is LGHNT and CDR2 is FRNRAP. There are 15 residues in the CDR3. Written as DNA, the CDR3 is TGTGCTAGTGGTTTAGGCCTCAGGGGCAATCAGCCCCAGCATTTT. Translating it yields CASGLGLRGNQPQHF.

The chain links TRBV5-1 to TRBJ2-3, with a tentative D call TRBD2 (6 bases). This CDR3 spans 14 amino acids. Deletions cut 4 bases from V and 4 bases from J, with 13 bases between. Germline CDR1 SGHRS, CDR2 YFSETQ. CDR3 coding DNA: TGCGCCAGCAGCCTCGGACGGGACTCAGATACGCAGTATTTT. Protein: CASSLGRDSDTQYF.

The sample holds one count of this clone. The CDR3 region has the DNA TGTGCCTGGAGCCGACAGGGGATGAACACCGGGGAGCTGTTTTTT. This codes for CAWSRQGMNTGELFF. The chain recombines TRBV30 with TRBJ2-2, with 8 positions matching TRBD1. The germline V gene has CDR1 GTSNPN and CDR2 SVGIG (reference sequence). The CDR3 has 15 amino acids. J lost 1 base, V lost 3 bases, and 4 bases had no gene match.

This sequence joins TRBV6-1 and TRBJ2-7; D perhaps matches TRBD2 (5 bases). Germline V lookup: CDR1 MNHNS, CDR2 SASEGT. The CDR3 extends over 13 amino acids. The V and J ends lost 7 bases and 3 bases respectively, with 13 bases between them. The CDR3 bases are TGTGCCAGCAAACCAGGACTCGGCTACGAGCAGTACTTC. Protein product: CASKPGLGYEQYF.

As for this clone: Different DNA sequences within this sample yield the same CDR3. The V call is TRBV6-1, the J call TRBJ1-1; no clear D. Trimming stripped 7 bases from V and 1 base from J, with 10 bases between. CDR3 length: 13 amino acids. The germline CDR1 and CDR2 sequences are MNHNS and SASEGT. This chain's CDR3 is CASTLDRNTEAFF. DNA for the CDR3: TGTGCCAGCACCCTAGACCGGAACACTGAAGCTTTCTTT.

The chain employs TRBV7-9 and TRBJ1-2; possibly TRBD1 for D (5 bases). The CDR3 spans 14 residues. Germline-derived CDR1 and CDR2 are SEHNR and FQNEAQ (reference sequence). Trimming removed 3 bases from V and 8 bases from J, with 16 bases in between. The chain's CDR3 is CASSLGLQSWGYTF. The CDR3 DNA reads as TGTGCCAGCAGCTTGGGACTGCAAAGCTGGGGCTACACCTTC.

V and J are TRBV30 and TRBJ1-6, with a weak D call TRBD1 (6 bases). Trimming took 2 bases from V and 10 from J, leaving 18 bases between them. The CDR3 is 15 amino acids. The germline CDR1 and CDR2 sequences are GTSNPN and SVGIG (reference sequence). The CDR3 bases are TGTGCCTGGAGTTCTTTGGTGGGGGCAACCTCACCCCTCCACTTT. Translated, it gives CAWSSLVGATSPLHF.

The chain recombines TRBV13 with TRBJ2-7, with 8 bases that match TRBD2. Germline V gives CDR1 PRHDT, CDR2 FYEKMQ (reference sequence). V shed 5 bases and J 2 bases; nucleotides not matched to a gene: 5. CDR3 length: 14 residues. The CDR3 spells CASSLGLAAYEQYF. The CDR3 region has the DNA TGTGCCAGCAGCCTCGGACTAGCCGCCTACGAGCAGTACTTC.

Regarding this clone: At the DNA level, this CDR3 is encoded by other sequences in the same sample as well. The V call is TRBV15, the J call TRBJ1-4; TRBD1 matches at 7 bases. The CDR3 runs to 15 residues. CDR1 and CDR2 from the germline V gene are LNHNV and YYDKDF (reference sequence). V dropped 3 bases and J dropped 4; count of bases not matched to a gene: 5. The DNA of the CDR3 is TGTGCCACCAGCAGGGGCGGGACAGATAATGAAAAACTGTTTTTT. Translation: CATSRGGTDNEKLFF.

This clone turned up a few times. The chain recombines TRBV7-8 with TRBJ1-1; 7 bases are shared with TRBD1. This CDR3 comprises 14 residues. Germline V CDR1 and CDR2: SGHVS, FQNEAQ. J lost 7 bases, V lost 4 bases, and 9 bases had no gene match. The DNA for the CDR3 is TGTGCCAGCAGCTCACAGGGGACCCAGGGTGAAGCTTTCTTT. Translated, it gives CASSSQGTQGEAFF.

This clone was observed once. The V gene is TRBV30, the J gene TRBJ2-7; possibly TRBD2 for D (7 bases). The V gene's germline CDR1 is GTSNPN and CDR2 SVGIG (reference sequence). V lost 6 bases, J lost 6 bases, and 24 bases lay in between. The CDR3 runs 15 residues. The CDR3 region is CACQNIPGGGFEQYF. CDR3 DNA sequence: TGTGCCTGCCAAAACATCCCTGGGGGGGGCTTCGAGCAGTACTTC.

The count of this clone is one. J is TRBJ2-5 and V is TRBV5-1; 7 nucleotides match TRBD1. The CDR3 consists of 14 residues. With 1 base clipped from V and 4 bases from J, the junction kept 4 bases outside the gene matches. Germline lookup yields CDR1 SGHRS and CDR2 YFSETQ. CDR3 protein: CASSLLNRGETQYF. As DNA, the CDR3 is TGCGCCAGCAGCTTGCTGAACAGGGGAGAGACCCAGTACTTC.

The chain couples TRBV5-1 to TRBJ1-2, with 7 bases that match TRBD1. The germline V gene encodes CDR1 SGHRS and CDR2 YFSETQ. The length of the CDR3 is 12 residues. V was pared by 4 bases and J by 8 bases, with 5 bases of the junction left unmatched. CDR3 in DNA: TGCGCCAGCAGCCAGGACAGGTACGGCTACACCTTC. Amino acid sequence: CASSQDRYGYTF.

This chain connects TRBV2 to TRBJ2-7, with D uncertain. This CDR3 spans 12 amino acids. V dropped 8 bases and J dropped 5 bases, with 13 bases sitting between them. Germline V CDR1 and CDR2: SNHLY, FYNNEI. This CDR3 is CASRPFRDEQYF. The CDR3 bases are TGTGCCAGCCGACCCTTTCGGGACGAGCAGTACTTC.

The V gene is TRBV7-8, the J gene TRBJ1-2; the match to TRBD1 covers 7 bases. Germline loops: CDR1 SGHVS, CDR2 FQNEAQ. This CDR3 spans 17 amino acids. Trimming removed 0 bases from V and 4 bases from J; junction bases left unmatched: 11. As DNA, the CDR3 is TGTGCCAGCAGCTTAGCGCAGGGGACAGCCTTTTCCTATGGCTACACCTTC. Its protein is CASSLAQGTAFSYGYTF.

V is TRBV27 and J is TRBJ2-5; TRBD1 agrees at 11 bases. Germline-derived CDR1 and CDR2 are MNHEY and SMNVEV (reference sequence). The V and J ends lost 5 bases and 2 bases, in that order; junction bases with no gene match: 4. The CDR3 contains 15 residues. The CDR3 nucleotides read TGTGCCAGCAGTCTCGGGACAGGGGGTCAAGAGACCCAGTACTTC. Protein sequence: CASSLGTGGQETQYF.

CDR3 bases: TGTGCCAGCACCAGGGGGTATGGCTACACCTTC. As protein: CASTRGYGYTF. The rearrangement links TRBV6-5 to TRBJ1-2; 7 bases line up with TRBD1. Germline lookup yields CDR1 MNHEY and CDR2 SVGAGI. This CDR3 contains 11 residues. V was pared by 7 bases and J by 5 bases, with 1 base of the junction left unmatched.

The chain links TRBV2 to TRBJ2-6; a possible D gene is TRBD2 (5 bases). The CDR3 spans 15 residues. The ends were cut back, 6 bases at V and 0 bases at J, with 9 bases in the middle. Germline V gene sequence: CDR1 SNHLY, CDR2 FYNNEI. The CDR3 reads CASSLAYSGANVLTF. The CDR3 region has the DNA TGTGCCAGCAGCCTAGCCTACTCTGGGGCCAACGTCCTGACTTTC.